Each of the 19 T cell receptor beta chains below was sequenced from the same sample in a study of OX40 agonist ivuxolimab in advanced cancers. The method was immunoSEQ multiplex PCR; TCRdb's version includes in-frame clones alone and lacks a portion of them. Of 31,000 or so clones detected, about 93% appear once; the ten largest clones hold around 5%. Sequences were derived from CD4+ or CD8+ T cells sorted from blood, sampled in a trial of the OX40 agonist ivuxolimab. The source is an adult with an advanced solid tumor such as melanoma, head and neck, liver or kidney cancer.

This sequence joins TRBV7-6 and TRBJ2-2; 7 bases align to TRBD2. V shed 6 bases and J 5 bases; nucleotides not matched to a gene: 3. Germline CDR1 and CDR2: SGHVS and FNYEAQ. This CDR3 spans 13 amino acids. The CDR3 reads CASRLGGTGELFF. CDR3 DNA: TGTGCCAGCAGGTTGGGGGGGACCGGGGAGCTGTTTTTT.

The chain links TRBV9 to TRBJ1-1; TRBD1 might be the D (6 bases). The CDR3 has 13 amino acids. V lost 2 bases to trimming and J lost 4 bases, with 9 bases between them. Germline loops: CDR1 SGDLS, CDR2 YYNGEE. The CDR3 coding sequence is TGTGCCAGCAGCGTCGAGGGGGGCACTGAAGCTTTCTTT. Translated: CASSVEGGTEAFF.

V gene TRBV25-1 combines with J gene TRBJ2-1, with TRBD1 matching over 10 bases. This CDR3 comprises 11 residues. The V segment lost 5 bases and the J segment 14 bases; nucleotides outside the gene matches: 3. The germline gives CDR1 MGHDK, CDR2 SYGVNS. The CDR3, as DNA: TGTGCCAGCAGTCAGACAGGGGGCAAGTTCTTC. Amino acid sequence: CASSQTGGKFF.

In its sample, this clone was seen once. DNA of the CDR3: TGTGCCAGCAGCTTTCGGGACAATGCTAACGAGCAGTACTTC. This translates into CASSFRDNANEQYF. The rearrangement uses TRBV5-6 and TRBJ2-7; possibly TRBD1 for D (6 bases). Deletions cut 2 bases from V and 5 bases from J, with 14 bases between. Germline CDR1 is SGHDT and CDR2 is YYEEEE. The CDR3 has 14 residues. The full variable domain, with the rest looked up from reference TRBV5-6 and TRBJ2-7, is DAGVTQSPTHLIKTRGQQVTLRCSPKSGHDTVSWYQQALGQGPQFIFQYYEEEERQRGNFPDRFSGHQFPNYSSELNVNALLLGDSALYLCASSFRDNANEQYFGPGTRLTVT.

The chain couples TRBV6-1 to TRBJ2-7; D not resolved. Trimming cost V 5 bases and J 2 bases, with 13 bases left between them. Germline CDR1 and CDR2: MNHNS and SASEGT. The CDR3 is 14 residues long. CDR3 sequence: CASSIVDSPYEQYV. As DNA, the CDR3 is TGTGCCAGCAGTATTGTCGACTCACCCTACGAGCAGTACGTC.

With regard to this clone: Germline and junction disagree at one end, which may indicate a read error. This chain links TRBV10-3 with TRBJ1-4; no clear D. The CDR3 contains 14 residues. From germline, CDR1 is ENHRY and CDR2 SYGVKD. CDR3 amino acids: CATSLEATNEKLFF. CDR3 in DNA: TGTGCCACCAGTTTAGAAGCAACTAATGAAAAACTGTTTTTT.

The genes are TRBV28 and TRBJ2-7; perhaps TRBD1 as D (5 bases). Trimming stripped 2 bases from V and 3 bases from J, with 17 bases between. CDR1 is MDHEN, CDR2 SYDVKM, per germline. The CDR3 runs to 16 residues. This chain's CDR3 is CASSLRWQGNDYEQYF. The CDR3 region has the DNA TGTGCCAGCAGTTTACGTTGGCAGGGAAACGACTACGAGCAGTACTTC.

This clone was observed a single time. CDR3 DNA sequence: TGTGCCAGCAGACAAAAATACACAGATACGCAGTATTTT. Protein product: CASRQKYTDTQYF. This chain uses TRBV28 with TRBJ2-3; no clear D. CDR1 and CDR2 (germline): MDHEN, SYDVKM. V was shortened by 6 bases and J by 2 bases, with 9 bases between the two germline ends. This CDR3 comprises 13 residues.

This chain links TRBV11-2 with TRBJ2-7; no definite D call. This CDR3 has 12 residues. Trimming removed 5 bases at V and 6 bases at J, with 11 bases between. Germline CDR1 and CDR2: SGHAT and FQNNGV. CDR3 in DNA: TGTGCCAGCAGCCCCTCGGCGTTCGAGCAGTACTTC. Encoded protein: CASSPSAFEQYF. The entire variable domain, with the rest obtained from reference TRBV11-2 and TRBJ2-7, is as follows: EAGVAQSPRYKIIEKRQSVAFWCNPISGHATLYWYQQILGQGPKLLIQFQNNGVVDDSQLPKDRFSAERLKGVDSTLKIQPAKLEDSAVYLCASSPSAFEQYFGPGTRLTVT.

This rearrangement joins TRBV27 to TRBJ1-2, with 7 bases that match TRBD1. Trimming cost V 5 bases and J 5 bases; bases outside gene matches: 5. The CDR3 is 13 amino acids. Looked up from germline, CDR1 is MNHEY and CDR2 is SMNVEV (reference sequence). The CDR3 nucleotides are TGTGCCAGCAGTCTGACAGGGTCTTATGGCTACACCTTC. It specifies CASSLTGSYGYTF.

CDR3 region: CASSPSSGGARNEQFF. CDR3 nucleotides: TGTGCCAGCAGCCCCTCTAGCGGGGGGGCCCGGAATGAGCAGTTCTTC. The chain carries TRBV9 and TRBJ2-1, with 12 bases matching TRBD2. J was trimmed by 7 bases and V by 4 bases; bases with no gene match: 9. Germline-derived CDR1 and CDR2 are SGDLS and YYNGEE. This CDR3 spans 16 amino acids.

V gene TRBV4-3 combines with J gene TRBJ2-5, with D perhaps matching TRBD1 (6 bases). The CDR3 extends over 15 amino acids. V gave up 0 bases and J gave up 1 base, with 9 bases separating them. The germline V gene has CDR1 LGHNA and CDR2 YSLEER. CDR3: CASSQDTDSQETQYF. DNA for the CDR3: TGCGCCAGCAGCCAAGACACGGACAGCCAAGAGACCCAGTACTTC.

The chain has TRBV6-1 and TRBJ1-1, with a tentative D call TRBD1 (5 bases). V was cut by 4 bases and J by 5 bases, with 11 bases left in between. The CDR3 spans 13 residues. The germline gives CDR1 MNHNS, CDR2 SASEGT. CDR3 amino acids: CASSVLGGTEAFF. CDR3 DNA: TGTGCCAGCAGTGTGTTGGGGGGTACTGAAGCTTTCTTT.

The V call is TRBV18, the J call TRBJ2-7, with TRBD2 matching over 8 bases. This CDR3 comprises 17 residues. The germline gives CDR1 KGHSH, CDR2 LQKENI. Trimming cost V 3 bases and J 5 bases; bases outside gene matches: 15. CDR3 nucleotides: TGTGCCAGCTCACCGAGCAGCGGGCGGGGGGCTTTCCACGAGCAGTACTTC. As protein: CASSPSSGRGAFHEQYF.

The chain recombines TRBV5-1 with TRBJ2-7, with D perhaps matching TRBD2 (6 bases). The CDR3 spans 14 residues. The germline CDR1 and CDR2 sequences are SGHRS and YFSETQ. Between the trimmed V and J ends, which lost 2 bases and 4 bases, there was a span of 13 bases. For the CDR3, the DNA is TGCGCCAGCAGCTTCTCAGGAGGGGCTTACGAGCAGTACTTC. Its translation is CASSFSGGAYEQYF.

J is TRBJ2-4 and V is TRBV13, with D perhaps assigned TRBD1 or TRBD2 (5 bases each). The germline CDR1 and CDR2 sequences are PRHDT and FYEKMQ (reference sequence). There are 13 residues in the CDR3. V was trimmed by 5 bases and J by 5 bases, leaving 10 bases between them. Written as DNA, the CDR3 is TGTGCCAGCAGCCCGGGACCCCAAAACATTCAGTACTTC. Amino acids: CASSPGPQNIQYF.

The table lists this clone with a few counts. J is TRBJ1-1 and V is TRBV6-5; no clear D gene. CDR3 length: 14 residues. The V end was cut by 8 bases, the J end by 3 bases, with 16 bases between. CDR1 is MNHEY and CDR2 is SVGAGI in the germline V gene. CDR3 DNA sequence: TGTGCCAGCCACCCCCAGGCTCAGGACACTGAAGCTTTCTTT. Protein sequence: CASHPQAQDTEAFF.

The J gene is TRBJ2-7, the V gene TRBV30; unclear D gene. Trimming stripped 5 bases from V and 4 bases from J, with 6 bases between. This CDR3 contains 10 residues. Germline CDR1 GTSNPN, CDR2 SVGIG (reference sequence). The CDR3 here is CAWGSYEQYF. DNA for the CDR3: TGTGCCTGGGGTTCTTACGAGCAGTACTTC.

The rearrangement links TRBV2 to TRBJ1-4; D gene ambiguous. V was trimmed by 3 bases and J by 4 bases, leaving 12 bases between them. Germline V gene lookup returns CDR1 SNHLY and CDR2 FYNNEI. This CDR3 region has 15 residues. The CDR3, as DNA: TGTGCCAGCAGTGATGGGCAGTTGAGTAATGAAAAACTGTTTTTT. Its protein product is CASSDGQLSNEKLFF.